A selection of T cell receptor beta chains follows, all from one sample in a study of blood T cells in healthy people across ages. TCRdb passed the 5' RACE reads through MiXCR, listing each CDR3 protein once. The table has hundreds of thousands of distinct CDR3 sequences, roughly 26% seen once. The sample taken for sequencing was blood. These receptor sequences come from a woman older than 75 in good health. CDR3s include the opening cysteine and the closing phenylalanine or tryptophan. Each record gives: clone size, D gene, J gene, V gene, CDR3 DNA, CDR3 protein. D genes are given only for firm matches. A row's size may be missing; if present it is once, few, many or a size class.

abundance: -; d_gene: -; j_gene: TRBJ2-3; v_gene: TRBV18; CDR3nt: TGTGCCAGCTCACCACCCGAAGCGACAGATACGCAGTATTTT; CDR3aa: CASSPPEATDTQYF
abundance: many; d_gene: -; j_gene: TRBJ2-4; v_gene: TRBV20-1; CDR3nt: TGCAGTGCTAGATTCCGAGGACAGTTAGCCAAAAACATTCAGTACTTC; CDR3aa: CSARFRGQLAKNIQYF
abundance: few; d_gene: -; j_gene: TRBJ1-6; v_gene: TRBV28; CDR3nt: TGTGCCAGCAGTCAGGCGGATCTTCCCCTCCACTTT; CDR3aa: CASSQADLPLHF
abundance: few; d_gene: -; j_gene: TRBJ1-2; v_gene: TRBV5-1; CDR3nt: TGCGCCAGCAAGCTCGGAGGCAACTATGGCTACACCTTC; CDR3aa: CASKLGGNYGYTF
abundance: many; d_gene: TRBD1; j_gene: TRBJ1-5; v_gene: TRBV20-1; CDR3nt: TGCAGTGCTAAACCGCAGGGGGTAGATCAGCCCCAGCATTTT; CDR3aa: CSAKPQGVDQPQHF
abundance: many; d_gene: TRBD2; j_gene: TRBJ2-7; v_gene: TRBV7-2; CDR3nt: TGTGCCAGCAGCCCTAGCGGGGGGTTCTACGAGCAGTACTTC; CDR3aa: CASSPSGGFYEQYF
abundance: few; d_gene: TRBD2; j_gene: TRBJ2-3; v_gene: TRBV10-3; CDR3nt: TGTGCCATCAGTGAGCGGGGGGGCCGTGGAGATACGCGGTATTTT; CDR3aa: CAISERGGRGDTRYF
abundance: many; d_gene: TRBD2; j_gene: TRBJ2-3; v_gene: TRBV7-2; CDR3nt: TGTGCCAGCGCCCTACGGGGGGGCGTGGCAGATACGCAGTATTTT; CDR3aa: CASALRGGVADTQYF
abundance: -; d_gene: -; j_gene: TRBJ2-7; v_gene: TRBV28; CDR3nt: TGTGCCAGCAGTTCCGGCGCGATAGCGGAGCGATACGTGCAGTACTTC; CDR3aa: CASSSGAIAERYVQYF
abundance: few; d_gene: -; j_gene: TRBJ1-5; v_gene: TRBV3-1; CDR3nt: TGTGCCAGCAGCCAAGGCGATTATCAGCCCCAGCATTTT; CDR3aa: CASSQGDYQPQHF
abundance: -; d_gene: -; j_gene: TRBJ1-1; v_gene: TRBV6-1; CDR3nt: TGTGCCAGCAGCCTGAGGGAAAGGCCCACTGAAGCTTTCTTT; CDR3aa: CASSLRERPTEAFF
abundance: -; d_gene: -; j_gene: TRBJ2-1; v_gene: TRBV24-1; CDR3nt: TGTGCCACCTCCCGAGTGGGAGACACCCCTGGGCTGTTCTTC; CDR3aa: CATSRVGDTPGLFF
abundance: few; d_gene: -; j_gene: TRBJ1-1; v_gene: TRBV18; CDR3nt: TGTGCCAGCTCACCAGGGGCAGGAAGAGAAGCTTTCTTT; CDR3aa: CASSPGAGREAFF
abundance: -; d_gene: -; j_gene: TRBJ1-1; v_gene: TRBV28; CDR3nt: TGTGCCAGCAGCTACCCCAGGGTGGACACTGAAGCTTTCTTT; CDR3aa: CASSYPRVDTEAFF
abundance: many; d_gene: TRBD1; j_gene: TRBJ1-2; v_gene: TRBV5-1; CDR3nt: TGCGCCAGCAGCAGGGGGGGACAGAACTATGGCTACACCTTC; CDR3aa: CASSRGGQNYGYTF
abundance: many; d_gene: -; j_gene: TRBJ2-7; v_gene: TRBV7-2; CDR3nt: TGTGCCAGCAGCTTGCGCGGAGGGATCGACCACTACGAGCAGTACTTC; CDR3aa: CASSLRGGIDHYEQYF
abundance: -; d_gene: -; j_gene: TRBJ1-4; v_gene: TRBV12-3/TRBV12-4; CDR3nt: TGTGCCAGCAGTTTACAGGGAGTTAAAGAAAAGCCGTTTTTT; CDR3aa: CASSLQGVKEKPFF
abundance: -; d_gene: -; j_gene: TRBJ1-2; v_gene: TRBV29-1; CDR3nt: TGCAGCGCCGAGGAGGGGTTTGGCTACACCTTC; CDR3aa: CSAEEGFGYTF
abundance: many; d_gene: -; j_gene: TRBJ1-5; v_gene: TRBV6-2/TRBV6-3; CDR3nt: TGTGCCAGCAGACCTACCTCGGTCGGCAGGGGTCAGCCCCAGCATTTT; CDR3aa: CASRPTSVGRGQPQHF
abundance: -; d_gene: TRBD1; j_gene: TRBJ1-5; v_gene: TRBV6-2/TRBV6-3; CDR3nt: TGTGCCAGCAGGCAGACAGGGATAGGTGGCAATCAGCCCCAGCATTTT; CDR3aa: CASRQTGIGGNQPQHF
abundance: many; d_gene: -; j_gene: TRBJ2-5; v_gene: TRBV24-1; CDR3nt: TGTGCCACCAGTGACGGACAGCCGCAAGAGACCCAGTACTTC; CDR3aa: CATSDGQPQETQYF
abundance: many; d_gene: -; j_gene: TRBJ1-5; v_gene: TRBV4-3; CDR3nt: TGCGCCAGCAGCCAAGATCAGGGACAGCCCCAGCATTTT; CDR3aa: CASSQDQGQPQHF
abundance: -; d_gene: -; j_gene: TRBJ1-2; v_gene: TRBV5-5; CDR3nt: TGTGCCAGCAGGCGGACCCTGGATGGCTACACCTTC; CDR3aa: CASRRTLDGYTF
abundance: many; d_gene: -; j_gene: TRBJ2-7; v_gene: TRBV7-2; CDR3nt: TGTGCCAGCAGCTTAGGGTCGGGCTACGAGCAGTACTTC; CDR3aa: CASSLGSGYEQYF
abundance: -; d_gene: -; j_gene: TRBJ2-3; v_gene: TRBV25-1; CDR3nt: TGTGCCAGCAGCCCACGGGGCCTGAGCACAGATACGCTGTATTTT; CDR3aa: CASSPRGLSTDTLYF
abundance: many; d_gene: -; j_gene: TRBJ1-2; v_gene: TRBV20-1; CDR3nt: TGCAGTGCTAGAGACAGGGGCTATGGCTACACCTTC; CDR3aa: CSARDRGYGYTF
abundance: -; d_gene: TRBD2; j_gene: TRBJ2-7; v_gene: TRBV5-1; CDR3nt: TGCGCCAGCGGGTATAGCGGGGGCTCTTACAATGAGCAGTACTTC; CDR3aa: CASGYSGGSYNEQYF
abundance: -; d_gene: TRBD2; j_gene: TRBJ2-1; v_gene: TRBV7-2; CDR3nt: TGTATCAGCAGCCCGAGAGGTAGCGGGGGGGGAAGTTACCTATACAATGAGCAGTTCTTC; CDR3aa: CISSPRGSGGGSYLYNEQFF
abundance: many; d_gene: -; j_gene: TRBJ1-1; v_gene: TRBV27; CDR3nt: TGTGCCAGTAGAAGGCAGGCGAACACTGAAGCTTTCTTT; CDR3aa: CASRRQANTEAFF
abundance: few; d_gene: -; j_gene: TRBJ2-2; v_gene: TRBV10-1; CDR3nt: TGCGCCAGCAGCGTAGCGAGGGGCGGGGAGCTGTTTTTT; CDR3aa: CASSVARGGELFF
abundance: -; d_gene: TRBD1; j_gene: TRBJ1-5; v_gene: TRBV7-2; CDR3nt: TGTGCCAGCAGCTTAGCGGGGACAGGGGGTCAGCCCCAGCATTTT; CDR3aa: CASSLAGTGGQPQHF
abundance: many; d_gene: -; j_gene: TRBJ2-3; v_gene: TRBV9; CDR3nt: TGTGCCAGCAGCGTAGGCATAGCGGACGTCACAGATACGCAGTATTTT; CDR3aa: CASSVGIADVTDTQYF
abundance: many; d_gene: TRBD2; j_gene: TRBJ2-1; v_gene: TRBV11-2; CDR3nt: TGTGCCAGCAGCTCAAGGACTAGCGGGGGCCCTCAATTGTCTTACAATGAGCAGTTCTTC; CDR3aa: CASSSRTSGGPQLSYNEQFF
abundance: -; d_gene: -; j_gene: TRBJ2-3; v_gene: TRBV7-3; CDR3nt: TGTGCCAGCAGCCCAACAGCGGGCCGGATCACAGATACGCAGTATTTT; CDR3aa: CASSPTAGRITDTQYF
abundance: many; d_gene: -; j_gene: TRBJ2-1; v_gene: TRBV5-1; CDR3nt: TGCGCCAGCAGCTTGGAAGTGGAAATGCAGTTCTTC; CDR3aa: CASSLEVEMQFF
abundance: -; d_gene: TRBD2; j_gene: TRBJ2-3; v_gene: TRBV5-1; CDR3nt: TGCGCCAGCTCCCTGGGCGGGAGCCGTAAATATACGCAGTATTTT; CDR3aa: CASSLGGSRKYTQYF
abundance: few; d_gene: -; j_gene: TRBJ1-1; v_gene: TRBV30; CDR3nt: TGTGCCTGGGGGCGACAGCCGAACACTGAAGCTTTCTTT; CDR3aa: CAWGRQPNTEAFF
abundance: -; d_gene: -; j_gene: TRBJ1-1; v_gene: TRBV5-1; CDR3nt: TGCGCCAGCAGCCGTGGGGGGGGCATTATGAACACTGAAGCTTTCTTT; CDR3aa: CASSRGGGIMNTEAFF
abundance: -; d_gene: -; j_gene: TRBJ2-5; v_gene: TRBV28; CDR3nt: TGTGCCAGCAGTTTACTGGGGGCCTCCGAGACCCAGTACTTC; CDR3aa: CASSLLGASETQYF
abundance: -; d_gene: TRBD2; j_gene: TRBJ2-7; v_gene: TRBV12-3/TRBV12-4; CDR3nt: TGTGCCAGCAGTAGTGGGGGAGGGAGGTACGAGCAGTACTTC; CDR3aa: CASSSGGGRYEQYF